A single sample gave rise to the 21 T cell receptor beta chains below, sequenced in a study of blood T cell repertoires in COVID-19. TCRdb's table, derived via immunoSEQ multiplex PCR, lists solely in-frame clones and lacks some. The sample shows about 250,000 clones, 83% of them seen only once. The sequencing sample was made of PBMCs or T cells enriched from blood (not recorded which). Receptors originate from a middle-aged woman who had been exposed to COVID-19.

V usage is TRBV2 and J usage is TRBJ1-5, with no clear D. CDR3 length: 15 residues. CDR1 and CDR2 from the germline V gene are SNHLY and FYNNEI. V was shortened by 2 bases and J by 2 bases, with 10 bases between the two germline ends. The CDR3 nucleotides read TGTGCCAGCAGTGAATTGGGCGGGGGCAATCAGCCCCAGCATTTT. As protein: CASSELGGGNQPQHF.

The chain recombines TRBV4-2 with TRBJ1-1, with D possibly being TRBD1 (6 bases). This CDR3 spans 15 amino acids. The V end lost 3 bases, the J end lost 0 bases, and 11 bases lay between the germline ends. Germline values: CDR1 LGHNA, CDR2 YNFKEQ. The DNA for the CDR3 is TGTGCCAGCAGCCAGGGAGGGGGGCTGAACACTGAAGCTTTCTTT. Its protein product is CASSQGGGLNTEAFF.

The rearrangement joins TRBV5-1 to TRBJ1-3, with TRBD1 identical over 9 bases. The ends lost 4 bases at V and 0 bases at J; junction bases unmatched: 5. This CDR3 contains 16 residues. Germline loops: CDR1 SGHRS, CDR2 YFSETQ. CDR3 coding DNA: TGCGCCAGCAGCCGGGACAGGGTTGTCTCTGGAAACACCATATATTTT. Residues: CASSRDRVVSGNTIYF.

This chain links TRBV9 with TRBJ1-4, with 9 bases fitting TRBD1. V lost 4 bases and J lost 8; bases outside the gene matches: 6. Germline CDR1 and CDR2: SGDLS and YYNGEE. The CDR3 is made up of 14 amino acids. In DNA, the CDR3 is TGTGCCAGCAGCTCGGGACAGGGAAGCGAAAAACTGTTTTTT. Translating it yields CASSSGQGSEKLFF.

In this sample, this clone turned up once. Its ends do not fully match the called genes, so a read error is possible. This chain joins TRBV29-1 and TRBJ1-5; D is undetermined. The CDR3 is made up of 15 amino acids. CDR1 and CDR2 (germline): SQVTM, ANQGSEA. The DNA for the CDR3 is TGCAGCGCTGAACACGCCCGAGGGAGCAATCAGCCCCAGCATTTT. Protein: CSAEHARGSNQPQHF.

The chain has TRBV30 and TRBJ1-1, with D unresolved. The CDR3 extends over 11 amino acids. V lost 1 base and J lost 7, with 7 bases in between. Germline assignment: CDR1 GTSNPN and CDR2 SVGIG (reference sequence). In DNA form, the CDR3 reads TGTGCCTGGAGTGGGTCGGTTGAAGCTTTCTTT. Amino acids: CAWSGSVEAFF. The whole variable domain, remainder taken from reference TRBV30 and TRBJ1-1, is SQTIHQWPATLVQPVGSPLSLECTVEGTSNPNLYWYRQAAGRGLQLLFYSVGIGQISSEVPQNLSASRPQDRQFILSSKKLLLSDSGFYLCAWSGSVEAFFGQGTRLTVV.

The chain combines TRBV5-6 with TRBJ2-6; D is ambiguous. This CDR3 contains 16 residues. Germline assignment: CDR1 SGHDT and CDR2 YYEEEE. V lost 1 base and J lost 1, with 9 bases in between. DNA for the CDR3: TGTGCCAGCAGCTTGTGGCACCAATCTGGGGCCAACGTCCTGACTTTC. Encoded protein: CASSLWHQSGANVLTF.

The CDR3 bases are TGTGCCAGCAGTTCAATAGGGGATTCACCCCTCCACTTT. It translates to CASSSIGDSPLHF. The chain is built from TRBV25-1 and TRBJ1-6, with a possible D match to TRBD1 (5 bases). The V and J ends lost 5 bases and 8 bases respectively, with 10 bases between them. This CDR3 contains 13 residues. Germline V CDR1 and CDR2: MGHDK, SYGVNS.

The rearrangement joins TRBV7-7 to TRBJ2-2, with 8 bases identical to TRBD1. With 5 bases clipped from V and 0 bases from J, the junction kept 8 bases outside the gene matches. The germline CDR1 and CDR2 sequences are SSHAT and FNYEAQ (reference sequence). CDR3 size: 17 residues. In DNA, the CDR3 is TGTGCCAGCAGCCCCCCCCGGGGACAGGCGAACACCGGGGAGCTGTTTTTT. Translated: CASSPPRGQANTGELFF. Together with reference TRBV7-7 and TRBJ2-2, the CDR3 gives the full variable domain: GAGVSQSPRYKVTKRGQDVTLRCDPISSHATLYWYQQALGQGPEFLTYFNYEAQPDKSGLPSDRFSAERPEGSISTLTIQRTEQRDSAMYRCASSPPRGQANTGELFFGEGSRLTVL.

This sequence joins TRBV28 and TRBJ1-5; D gene uncertain. There are 14 residues in the CDR3. Per the germline V gene, CDR1 is MDHEN and CDR2 is SYDVKM. Trimming stripped 7 bases from V and 4 bases from J, with 14 bases between. The CDR3 nucleotides are TGTGCCAGCATAGGAGGTAAGAGGAATCAGCCCCAGCATTTT. This codes for CASIGGKRNQPQHF.

The chain couples TRBV6-5 to TRBJ2-7; 8 bases align to TRBD1. This CDR3 region has 16 residues. Germline CDR1 is MNHEY and CDR2 is SVGAGI. V dropped 2 bases and J dropped 3; count of bases not matched to a gene: 9. CDR3: CASSYIFGQGNYEQYF. DNA for the CDR3: TGTGCCAGCAGTTACATCTTCGGACAGGGAAACTACGAGCAGTACTTC.

The gene calls are TRBV15 and TRBJ1-1, with 10 bases fitting TRBD1. J was trimmed by 10 bases and V by 1 base; bases with no gene match: 6. The CDR3 runs to 14 residues. Germline V gene sequence: CDR1 LNHNV, CDR2 YYDKDF (reference sequence). In nucleotides, the CDR3 is TGTGCCACCAGCAGAGGTGGGGGACAGGGGATAGCTTTCTTT. Amino acid sequence: CATSRGGGQGIAFF.

In the case of this clone: The junction does not match germline at one end; this may be a read error. V and J are TRBV7-3 and TRBJ2-5, with D unresolved. The CDR3 sequence is 8 residues long. Germline CDR1 reads SGHTA; CDR2 reads FQGTGA. The CDR3 is CPKETQYF. In DNA form, the CDR3 reads TGCCCCAAAGAGACCCAGTACTTC.

The J gene is TRBJ1-5, the V gene TRBV29-1; D is possibly TRBD1 (6 bases). The CDR3 sequence is 14 residues long. Germline V gene data show CDR1 as SQVTM and CDR2 as ANQGSEA. Trimming shortened V by 5 bases and J by 3 bases, and 14 bases separated the two germline ends. CDR3 loop: CSVLSGHTNQPQHF. CDR3 DNA: TGCAGCGTTCTTTCGGGACACACCAATCAGCCCCAGCATTTT.

The chain joins TRBV2 to TRBJ1-4; 9 bases are shared with TRBD1. The CDR3 is 16 amino acids. Germline trimming cut 6 bases from V and 0 bases from J; bases unmatched to any gene: 5. Per germline, CDR1 SNHLY and CDR2 FYNNEI. The CDR3 nucleotides are TGTGCCAGCAGCGCGACAGGGGGAACAACTAATGAAAAACTGTTTTTT. Its translation: CASSATGGTTNEKLFF.

V and J are TRBV19 and TRBJ1-4; D is uncertain. From germline, CDR1 is LNHDA and CDR2 SQIVND (reference sequence). The CDR3 consists of 13 residues. Trimming shortened V by 3 bases and J by 6 bases, and 8 bases separated the two germline ends. The CDR3 is CASSMVVDEKLFF. The CDR3 DNA sequence: TGTGCCAGTAGTATGGTAGTGGATGAAAAACTGTTTTTT. The whole variable domain, filled in from reference TRBV19 and TRBJ1-4, reads DGGITQSPKYLFRKEGQNVTLSCEQNLNHDAMYWYRQDPGQGLRLIYYSQIVNDFQKGDIAEGYSVSREKKESFPLTVTSAQKNPTAFYLCASSMVVDEKLFFGSGTQLSVL.

The V and J genes are TRBV7-3 and TRBJ2-6; 9 bases match TRBD1. The CDR3 has 18 residues. Germline-derived CDR1 and CDR2 are SGHTA and FQGTGA. The V gene end was trimmed by 8 bases and the J gene end by 0 bases; junction bases not matched to a gene: 11. CDR3 DNA sequence: TGTGCCAGCCTCATCTCCGGGACAGGGTTCTCTGGGGCCAACGTCCTGACTTTC. The encoded protein is CASLISGTGFSGANVLTF.

This chain connects TRBV6-2 or TRBV6-3 to TRBJ1-2, with 7 bases lining up with TRBD1. Germline values: CDR1 MNHEY, CDR2 SVGEGT. J lost 2 bases, V lost 4 bases, and 4 bases had no gene match. This CDR3 has 14 amino acids. The CDR3 is CASSWTTGNYGYTF. The CDR3 DNA follows: TGTGCCAGCAGTTGGACGACAGGGAACTATGGCTACACCTTC.

This clone was counted once. V and J are TRBV25-1 and TRBJ2-3; no reliable D call. CDR3 size: 15 residues. Between the trimmed V and J ends, which lost 3 bases and 0 bases, there was a span of 10 bases. Per the germline V gene, CDR1 is MGHDK and CDR2 is SYGVNS. The CDR3 here is CASSEAGYSTDTQYF. CDR3 DNA: TGTGCCAGCAGTGAGGCCGGGTATAGCACAGATACGCAGTATTTT.

The rearrangement uses TRBV6-4 and TRBJ2-1, with 10 bases aligning to TRBD2. There are 16 residues in the CDR3. The germline CDR1 and CDR2 sequences are MRHNA and SNTAGT. After removal of 5 bases from V and 0 bases from J, the junction contained 4 bases not matched to a gene. The CDR3 DNA reads TGTGCCAGCAGTCCTAGCGGGGGCAGCTCCTACAATGAGCAGTTCTTC. Protein: CASSPSGGSSYNEQFF.

This clone showed up just once. The same CDR3 is also encoded by other DNA sequences in this sample. In DNA, the CDR3 is TGTGCCAGCAGTTTGGGGGGAACAGGGGGCGCCTATGGCTACACCTTC. It is translated as CASSLGGTGGAYGYTF. The gene calls are TRBV28 and TRBJ1-2; 9 nucleotides align to TRBD1. CDR3 length equals 16 residues. J gave up 4 bases and V 3 bases, and 9 bases lay outside the gene matches. Germline values: CDR1 MDHEN, CDR2 SYDVKM.